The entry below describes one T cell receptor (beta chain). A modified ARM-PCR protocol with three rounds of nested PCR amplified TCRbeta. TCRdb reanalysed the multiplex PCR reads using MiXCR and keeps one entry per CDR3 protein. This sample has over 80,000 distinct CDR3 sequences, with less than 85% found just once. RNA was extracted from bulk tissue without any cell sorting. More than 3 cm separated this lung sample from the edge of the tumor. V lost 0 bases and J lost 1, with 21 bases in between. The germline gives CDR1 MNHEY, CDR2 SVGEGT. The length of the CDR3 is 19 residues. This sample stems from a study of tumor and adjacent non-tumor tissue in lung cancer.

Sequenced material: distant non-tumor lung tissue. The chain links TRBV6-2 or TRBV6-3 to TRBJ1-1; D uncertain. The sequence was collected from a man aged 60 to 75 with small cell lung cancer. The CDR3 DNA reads TGTGCCAGCAGTTACTCAGCATTCAGAGGCGAGAAGGAGAACACTGAAGCTTTCTTT. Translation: CASSYSAFRGEKENTEAFF.